The 7 T cell receptor beta chains below were found in one sample sequenced in a study of T cell changes during pregnancy in multiple sclerosis. Profiled with immunoSEQ multiplex PCR; TCRdb holds only in-frame clones, not every one. This sample carries approximately 70,000 clones, around nine tenths of them seen once, and the ten largest clones take approximately 2%. The material was peripheral blood, obtained in the second trimester of pregnancy. These receptor sequences come from a female donor with multiple sclerosis, enrolled in a pregnancy study.

This sequence joins TRBV7-6 and TRBJ2-3; TRBD2 matches at 15 bases. CDR1 and CDR2 from the germline V gene are SGHVS and FNYEAQ. The CDR3 is made up of 16 amino acids. V was clipped by 4 bases and J by 3 bases; unmatched bases: 2. CDR3 residues: CASSWTSGRATDTQYF. CDR3 nucleotide sequence: TGTGCCAGCAGCTGGACTAGCGGGAGGGCAACAGATACGCAGTATTTT.

In the case of this clone: Compared with germline, one end of the junction differs, possibly owing to a read error. The chain joins TRBV11-3 to TRBJ2-7; 9 positions match TRBD1. The CDR3 covers 12 residues. From germline, CDR1 is SGHNT and CDR2 YENEEA. In nucleotides, the CDR3 is TGTGCCAGCAGCCCAAACGGGGACAGGGTAAAGTTC. The encoded protein is CASSPNGDRVKF.

This rearrangement joins TRBV5-6 to TRBJ2-2, with D possibly TRBD2 on 5 matching bases. CDR3 length: 14 residues. Germline loops: CDR1 SGHDT, CDR2 YYEEEE. The V end was cut by 1 base, the J end by 7 bases, with 11 bases between. In nucleotides, the CDR3 is TGTGCCAGCAGCTTGACGGGAATTCTCGGGGAGCTGTTTTTT. Amino acid sequence: CASSLTGILGELFF.

The V call is TRBV19, the J call TRBJ2-1; 11 nucleotides agree with TRBD2. In germline, CDR1 is LNHDA, CDR2 SQIVND (reference sequence). The V gene end was trimmed by 5 bases and the J gene end by 4 bases; junction bases not matched to a gene: 7. The CDR3 length is 16 residues. The CDR3 is CASSARLAGGYNEQFF. The CDR3 DNA sequence: TGTGCCAGTAGTGCCCGCCTAGCGGGGGGTTACAATGAGCAGTTCTTC.

V and J are TRBV5-1 and TRBJ2-7; TRBD1 matches at 9 bases. This CDR3 is built from 17 residues. V lost 2 bases, J lost 7 bases, and 16 bases stayed unmatched. CDR1 SGHRS and CDR2 YFSETQ come from the germline V gene. The CDR3 DNA follows: TGCGCCAGCAGCTTAACGAACGACCGCGGGACAGGGAAAGAGCAGTACTTC. It specifies CASSLTNDRGTGKEQYF.

The rearrangement links TRBV11-2 to TRBJ2-7; 10 bases align to TRBD2. The germline gives CDR1 SGHAT, CDR2 FQNNGV. After removal of 4 bases from V and 3 bases from J, the junction contained 9 bases not matched to a gene. This CDR3 has 16 residues. For the CDR3, the DNA is TGTGCCAGCAGCTGGGTGAGGGCTAGCGGGAGCTACGAGCAGTACTTC. This codes for CASSWVRASGSYEQYF.

The V call is TRBV2, the J call TRBJ2-5; TRBD1 agrees at 7 bases. Germline V CDR1 and CDR2: SNHLY, FYNNEI. The CDR3 sequence is 14 residues long. Trimming took 7 bases from V and 4 from J; bases not matched to a gene: 9. Here the CDR3 reads CASKDRYMGETQYF. In nucleotides, the CDR3 is TGTGCCAGCAAGGACAGGTATATGGGAGAGACCCAGTACTTC. The full variable domain, in which reference TRBV2 and TRBJ2-5 provide the parts outside the CDR3, is EPEVTQTPSHQVTQMGQEVILRCVPISNHLYFYWYRQILGQKVEFLVSFYNNEISEKSEIFDDQFSVERPDGSNFTLKIRSTKLEDSAMYFCASKDRYMGETQYFGPGTRLLVL.